Listed below are T cell receptor beta chains from one sample, sequenced in a study of beta chain features in type 1 diabetes. Sequencing used immunoSEQ multiplex PCR; TCRdb keeps in-frame clones, though not all of them. The sample holds 150,000 to 200,000 clones, over 55% seen once. The sequencing input was naive CD4+ T cells from blood. All receptors come from a man aged 30 to 45 with type 1 diabetes. CDR3s include the opening cysteine and the closing phenylalanine or tryptophan. Each record gives: clone size, CDR3 length, J gene, V gene, D gene, CDR3 DNA, CDR3 protein. The D gene is left open where the match is weak. Rows give clone size only sometimes, using once, few, many, or a class for an expanded clone.

>NA|13|TRBJ2-1|TRBV14|NA
TGTGCCAGCAGCCAAGATTACGTTGGTGAGCAGTTCTTC
CASSQDYVGEQFF
>NA|13|TRBJ2-3|TRBV7-2|NA
TGTGCCAGCAGCTTAGTAAGGGAGGATACGCAGTATTTT
CASSLVREDTQYF
>few|15|TRBJ2-4|TRBV28|NA
TGTGCCAGCACCCTGGGCGGTTTAGCCAAAAACATTCAGTACTTC
CASTLGGLAKNIQYF
>NA|13|TRBJ2-3|TRBV7-2|TRBD1
TGTGCCAGCAGCCCCGACAGGGAAGATACGCAGTATTTT
CASSPDREDTQYF
>NA|18|TRBJ2-6|TRBV15|TRBD1
TGTGCCACCAGCAGAACCGGGACAGGGGTGGCTGGGGCCAACGTCCTGACTTTC
CATSRTGTGVAGANVLTF
>NA|13|TRBJ1-5|TRBV30|NA
TGTGCCTGGAGTGGTACAGAAAATCAGCCCCAGCATTTT
CAWSGTENQPQHF
>few|13|TRBJ1-2|TRBV4-1|NA
TGCGCCAGCAGCCAAGACCTCAACTATGGCTACACCTTC
CASSQDLNYGYTF
>few|15|TRBJ1-2|TRBV14|NA
TGTGCCAGCAGCCCCCGACCAGGGAGAGAGGGTGGCTACACCTTC
CASSPRPGREGGYTF
>NA|12|TRBJ2-5|TRBV7-9|NA
TGTGCCAGCAGGGAGGGGGACGAGACCCAGTACTTC
CASREGDETQYF
>NA|12|TRBJ2-3|TRBV11-2|NA
TGTGCCAGCAGCTTAGATCCAGATACGCAGTATTTT
CASSLDPDTQYF
>NA|15|TRBJ1-1|TRBV15|NA
TGTGCCACCAGCAGAGATGCAGGGGTGAACACTGAAGCTTTCTTT
CATSRDAGVNTEAFF
>NA|14|TRBJ2-7|TRBV28|NA
TGTGCCAGCAGTTTAATTCGATGGGAGAACGAGCAGTACTTC
CASSLIRWENEQYF
>NA|13|TRBJ2-2|TRBV2|NA
TGTGCCAGCAGTAAGGATAACACCGGGGAGCTGTTTTTT
CASSKDNTGELFF
>NA|14|TRBJ2-2|TRBV7-2|NA
TGTGCCAGCAGCTTAGCACAGGGTCCCGGGGAGCTGTTTTTT
CASSLAQGPGELFF
>NA|11|TRBJ2-5|TRBV13|NA
TGTGCCAGCAGCTCTGCTGGGACCCAGTACTTC
CASSSAGTQYF
>once|14|TRBJ1-6|TRBV7-2|NA
TGTGCCAGCAGCTCGGACGGAGGGGATTCACCCCTCCACTTT
CASSSDGGDSPLHF
>NA|12|TRBJ2-7|TRBV7-2|NA
TGTGCCAGCAGCTTTCGGGGTTACGAGCAGTACTTC
CASSFRGYEQYF
>NA|14|TRBJ2-7|TRBV29-1|NA
TGCAGCGTTGCTAGGTCCGTGCCCTCCTACGAGCAGTACTTC
CSVARSVPSYEQYF
>once|12|TRBJ2-5|TRBV7-9|NA
TGTGCCAGCAGCTTAGCTGTGGAGACCCAGTACTTC
CASSLAVETQYF
>once|15|TRBJ2-5|TRBV5-5|TRBD2
TGTGCCAGCAGATCTAGCGGGGGTAACCAAGAGACCCAGTACTTC
CASRSSGGNQETQYF
>NA|15|TRBJ2-3|TRBV10-3|NA
TGTGCCATCAGTGAGCCGGCAGAGAGCACAGATACGCAGTATTTT
CAISEPAESTDTQYF
>NA|13|TRBJ2-7|TRBV10-3|TRBD2
TGTGCCATCGGGACTAGCGGTACCCACGAGCAGTACTTC
CAIGTSGTHEQYF
>NA|14|TRBJ2-2|TRBV29-1|TRBD1
TGCAGCGCCGCCGGGACAGGGGGCGACGGGGAGCTGTTTTTT
CSAAGTGGDGELFF
>NA|15|TRBJ1-5|TRBV6-5|NA
TGTGCCAGCAGTTACGCCGCAGGGGTTGGTCAGCCCCAGCATTTT
CASSYAAGVGQPQHF
>NA|13|TRBJ1-1|TRBV9|NA
TGTGCCAGCAGCGTAGAGGGCAGAGCTGAAGCTTTCTTT
CASSVEGRAEAFF
>NA|14|TRBJ2-1|TRBV10-3|TRBD2
TGTGCCATCGTAGCTAGCGGGGGAAACAATGAGCAGTTCTTC
CAIVASGGNNEQFF
>NA|13|TRBJ2-2|TRBV25-1|NA
TGTGCCAGCAGTGAAACAAACACCGGGGAGCTGTTTTTT
CASSETNTGELFF
>few|15|TRBJ2-7|TRBV13|NA
TGTGCCAGCAGCTTAGGCCTTAAAGGAACCTACGAGCAGTACTTC
CASSLGLKGTYEQYF
>NA|15|TRBJ1-2|TRBV14|NA
TGTGCCAGCAGCCATCGGGGAGGAGGGAACTATGGCTACACCTTC
CASSHRGGGNYGYTF
>few|13|TRBJ1-1|TRBV14|NA
TGTGCCAGCAGCCGCTGGACAACTGCTGAAGCTTTCTTT
CASSRWTTAEAFF
>few|15|TRBJ2-2|TRBV29-1|NA
TGCAGCGCCTCGGGGGTGCGAGGAAACACCGGGGAGCTGTTTTTT
CSASGVRGNTGELFF
>few|13|TRBJ1-5|TRBV30|NA
TGTGCCTGGTCTCGAGGGGACAATCAGCCCCAGCATTTT
CAWSRGDNQPQHF
>few|12|TRBJ2-1|TRBV30|NA
TGTGCCTGGAGGATCTACCACAATGAGCAGTTCTTC
CAWRIYHNEQFF
>NA|13|TRBJ2-1|TRBV10-3|NA
TGTGCCGTGGGAACCGGTTCCTACAATGAGCAGTTCTTC
CAVGTGSYNEQFF
>NA|12|TRBJ2-7|TRBV7-2|NA
TGTGCCAGCAGCTTAGGACAGTCCGAGCAGTACTTC
CASSLGQSEQYF